The 18 T cell receptor beta chains listed next were all sequenced from one sample in a study of shared clonotypes between healthy human individuals. TCRdb's table, derived via immunoSEQ multiplex PCR, lists solely in-frame clones and lacks some. The table has fewer than 2.5 million clones, over 85% seen once. The sequencing input was naive CD4+ T cells from PBMCs. Subset of the sample: CD45RA+ positively selected. These receptors came from a man aged 18 to 30 in good health. Some clones in this sample may be carry-over from other donors' samples.

The V gene is TRBV7-6, the J gene TRBJ2-3, with 8 bases that match TRBD2. Germline CDR1 reads SGHVS; CDR2 reads FNYEAQ. The junction had 12 bases not matched to a gene; V was cut back by 0 bases and J by 7 bases. This CDR3 has 17 residues. The CDR3 region has the DNA TGTGCCAGCAGCTTAGCGCCCAGCGGGAGTGGGAGGAATACGCAGTATTTT. As protein: CASSLAPSGSGRNTQYF.

The chain couples TRBV6-6 to TRBJ2-2, with TRBD2 as a possible D gene (6 bases). The CDR3 runs to 15 residues. The ends were cut back, 0 bases at V and 3 bases at J, with 8 bases in the middle. Germline V gene sequence: CDR1 MNHNY, CDR2 SVGAGI (reference sequence). Here the CDR3 reads CASSYSRRDTGELFF. The CDR3, as DNA: TGTGCCAGCAGTTACTCGAGGAGGGACACCGGGGAGCTGTTTTTT.

This clone has only one observation. The gene calls are TRBV28 and TRBJ1-2, with D perhaps matching TRBD1 (5 bases). The germline gives CDR1 MDHEN, CDR2 SYDVKM. Trimming removed 2 bases at V and 4 bases at J, with 14 bases between. The CDR3 has 15 amino acids. CDR3: CASSLPDSRGYGYTF. DNA of the CDR3: TGTGCCAGCAGTTTACCAGACAGTCGCGGCTATGGCTACACCTTC.

The chain carries TRBV9 and TRBJ1-5, with D hard to call. Trimming stripped 0 bases from V and 5 bases from J, with 6 bases between. CDR3 length: 13 amino acids. The germline V gene has CDR1 SGDLS and CDR2 YYNGEE. CDR3 region: CASSVDTDQPQHF. The CDR3 DNA is TGTGCCAGCAGCGTAGACACCGATCAGCCCCAGCATTTT.

V gene TRBV6-6 combines with J gene TRBJ2-4; D gene unclear. Germline lookup yields CDR1 MNHNY and CDR2 SVGAGI (reference sequence). CDR3 length: 15 amino acids. Trimming left V 4 bases short and J 1 base short, with 11 bases between. The CDR3 DNA sequence: TGTGCCAGCAGTTCCACCCAAGCGGCCAAAAACATTCAGTACTTC. Translating gives CASSSTQAAKNIQYF.

This clone has more than one count but fewer than ten. This chain joins TRBV9 and TRBJ1-3, with D perhaps matching TRBD1 (5 bases). This CDR3 has 18 amino acids. Trimming removed 0 bases at V and 0 bases at J, with 16 bases between. CDR1 is SGDLS, CDR2 YYNGEE, per germline. This CDR3 reads CASSVADRGRSSGNTIYF. The DNA of the CDR3 is TGTGCCAGCAGCGTAGCCGACAGAGGACGTAGCTCTGGAAACACCATATATTTT.

The gene calls are TRBV27 and TRBJ1-2; D unclear. CDR1 is MNHEY, CDR2 SMNVEV, per germline (reference sequence). This CDR3 is built from 15 residues. Deletions cut 6 bases from V and 4 bases from J, with 18 bases between. CDR3 DNA: TGTGCCAGCAGCCTGTCCGGGCTGGTAAGCTATGGCTACACCTTC. Translated, it gives CASSLSGLVSYGYTF.

The rearrangement links TRBV6-5 to TRBJ1-6; D is unclear. CDR3 length: 14 amino acids. Per germline, CDR1 MNHEY and CDR2 SVGAGI. The V end was cut by 6 bases, the J end by 4 bases, with 10 bases between. Written as DNA, the CDR3 is TGTGCCAGCAGCCTTCGAGCTTATAATTCACCCCTCCACTTT. Amino acid sequence: CASSLRAYNSPLHF.

The chain has TRBV9 and TRBJ1-1; perhaps TRBD1 as D (5 bases). Trimming shortened V by 7 bases and J by 6 bases, and 22 bases separated the two germline ends. This CDR3 is 15 amino acids long. CDR1 is SGDLS, CDR2 YYNGEE, per germline. Here the CDR3 DNA reads TGTGCCAGCGGTAGCGGGCTTGCGTTGGGGGCTGAAGCTTTCTTT. As protein: CASGSGLALGAEAFF.

Comment on this clone: The sample holds other DNA sequences that translate to the same CDR3. The chain couples TRBV6-5 to TRBJ1-1; no firm D call. This CDR3 region has 14 residues. The germline V gene encodes CDR1 MNHEY and CDR2 SVGAGI. V was trimmed by 0 bases and J by 1 base, leaving 6 bases between them. Here the CDR3 reads CASSYSAGNTEAFF. The CDR3 DNA reads as TGTGCCAGCAGTTACTCAGCAGGGAACACTGAAGCTTTCTTT.

The chain links TRBV7-9 to TRBJ1-3, with D hard to call. V dropped 0 bases and J dropped 3 bases, with 3 bases sitting between them. CDR1 and CDR2 (germline): SEHNR, FQNEAQ (reference sequence). CDR3 length: 13 amino acids. The CDR3 DNA reads TGTGCCAGCAGCTTAGCGCTTGGAAACACCATATATTTT. This sequence encodes CASSLALGNTIYF.

The chain is built from TRBV28 and TRBJ1-2; D perhaps matches TRBD1 (6 bases). CDR1 is MDHEN and CDR2 is SYDVKM in the germline V gene. Trimming cost V 6 bases and J 0 bases, with 26 bases left between them. The CDR3 is made up of 19 amino acids. The chain's CDR3 is CASSSTRGTYGVSNYGYTF. The CDR3 nucleotides read TGTGCCAGCAGCTCCACGAGGGGGACTTACGGGGTTTCTAACTATGGCTACACCTTC.

In the case of this clone: In the same sample, other DNA sequences code for this CDR3. The V and J genes are TRBV6-6 and TRBJ2-1; 8 nucleotides align to TRBD2. Germline V CDR1 and CDR2: MNHNY, SVGAGI (reference sequence). This CDR3 spans 15 amino acids. V lost 0 bases to trimming and J lost 3 bases; unmatched junction nucleotides: 1. CDR3 in DNA: TGTGCCAGCAGTTACTCCAGCGGGAGCTACAATGAGCAGTTCTTC. Encoded protein: CASSYSSGSYNEQFF.

V gene TRBV6-1 combines with J gene TRBJ1-6; TRBD1 might be the D (6 bases). The CDR3 extends over 14 amino acids. Germline V gene lookup returns CDR1 MNHNS and CDR2 SASEGT. V was trimmed by 6 bases and J by 7 bases, leaving 13 bases between them. CDR3 DNA sequence: TGTGCCAGCAGGAGGGACACATTAAATTCACCCCTCCACTTT. The encoded protein is CASRRDTLNSPLHF.

This clone was counted once. The V call is TRBV9, the J call TRBJ2-1, with 7 bases identical to TRBD2. The J segment lost 9 bases and the V segment lost 4 bases, leaving 10 bases of the junction unmatched. Germline V gene lookup returns CDR1 SGDLS and CDR2 YYNGEE. The CDR3 totals 14 residues. As DNA, the CDR3 is TGTGCCAGCAGCCCCCGCGCGGGAGCAGGTGAGCAGTTCTTC. Protein: CASSPRAGAGEQFF. Based on the CDR3 plus reference TRBV9 and TRBJ2-1, the full variable domain is DSGVTQTPKHLITATGQRVTLRCSPRSGDLSVYWYQQSLDQGLQFLIQYYNGEERAKGNILERFSAQQFPDLHSELNLSSLELGDSALYFCASSPRAGAGEQFFGPGTRLTVL.

V gene TRBV30 combines with J gene TRBJ1-3; TRBD1 agrees at 8 bases. Trimming removed 2 bases from V and 4 bases from J; junction bases left unmatched: 4. There are 14 residues in the CDR3. The germline gives CDR1 GTSNPN, CDR2 SVGIG (reference sequence). The CDR3: CAWSRRDRGNTIYF. The CDR3 DNA reads TGTGCCTGGAGTCGCCGGGACAGGGGAAACACCATATATTTT. Combining the CDR3 with reference TRBV30 and TRBJ1-3 gives the whole variable domain SQTIHQWPATLVQPVGSPLSLECTVEGTSNPNLYWYRQAAGRGLQLLFYSVGIGQISSEVPQNLSASRPQDRQFILSSKKLLLSDSGFYLCAWSRRDRGNTIYFGEGSWLTVV.

The sample holds one count of this clone. The CDR3 loop is CASSLRQGSGYTF. For the CDR3, the DNA is TGTGCCAGCAGTCTTAGACAGGGGTCTGGCTACACCTTC. The chain carries TRBV6-5 and TRBJ1-2, with 8 bases lining up with TRBD1. Germline CDR1 reads MNHEY; CDR2 reads SVGAGI. Unmatched junction bases numbered 6, after V lost 5 bases and J lost 7 bases. This CDR3 has 13 amino acids.

The CDR3 DNA follows: TGTGCCAGCAGGCCAGGCCTCCCTCCGCAGCAGTACTTC. It codes for CASRPGLPPQQYF. The genes are TRBV6-6 and TRBJ2-7; D not certain. V was cut by 6 bases and J by 8 bases, with 17 bases left in between. Per the germline V gene, CDR1 is MNHNY and CDR2 is SVGAGI (reference sequence). CDR3 length: 13 residues.